This T cell receptor beta chain was sequenced for a study of CD8 T cells in ankylosing spondylitis. This clonotype has just a few counts. Its matching antigen is unknown. Quantitative 5'-RACE was performed with molecular barcodes, and it yielded the TCR beta libraries. TCRdb processed the 5' RACE reads anew with MiXCR; each CDR3 protein has one entry. This table has 250,000 to 350,000 distinct CDR3 sequences, roughly 20% appearing once. The CDR3 is 12 amino acids. The V and J ends lost 4 bases and 6 bases respectively, with 9 bases between them. Germline V gene data show CDR1 as SQVTM and CDR2 as ANQGSEA. Study-wide findings and caveats: Disease-linked clones reportedly showed significant enrichment in matched ankylosing spondylitis synovial fluid.

The clonotype was recovered from a male donor with ankylosing spondylitis or in good health (not recorded which). The sample consisted of blood, either unsorted or a sorted T cell fraction (not recorded which). The chain is built from TRBV29-1 and TRBJ2-2, with D possibly TRBD2 on 6 matching bases. CDR3 nucleotide sequence: TGCAGCGTTGTTGGAGGGCCCGGGGAGCTGTTTTTT. Protein product: CSVVGGPGELFF.